This T cell receptor (beta chain) was identified in a study of shared clonotypes between healthy human individuals. CD45RO negativity and positive selection for CCR7 defined naive CD8 cells, a population that excluded terminally differentiated effector memory CD45RA+ cells. Replicate sorted-subset PCRs were loaded with around 210 ng DNA, 25,000 to 30,000 T cell genomes. The table came from immunoSEQ multiplex PCR; TCRdb's copy has only in-frame clones and leaves some out. The sample lists some 1,900,000 clones, about 95% occurring once. From germline, CDR1 is SGHNT and CDR2 YYREEE (reference sequence). The CDR3 sequence is 15 residues long. J was trimmed by 2 bases and V by 6 bases; bases with no gene match: 5. Regarding this clone: Its cognate antigen is unknown.

Broader study findings: Represented genetic and exposure-history diversity was restricted by having few donors. Clonotypes shared by all four donors outscored non-shared clonotypes in generation probability. Larger richness was generally estimated for naive than memory subsets.

The sequenced material came from naive CD8+ T cells sorted from blood. This TCR was sampled from a man aged 18 to 29 in good health. The chain is built from TRBV5-4 and TRBJ2-6; 7 positions match TRBD1. This CDR3 is CASINTGAGANVLTF. The CDR3 DNA is TGTGCCAGCATCAACACAGGGGCTGGGGCCAACGTCCTGACTTTC.